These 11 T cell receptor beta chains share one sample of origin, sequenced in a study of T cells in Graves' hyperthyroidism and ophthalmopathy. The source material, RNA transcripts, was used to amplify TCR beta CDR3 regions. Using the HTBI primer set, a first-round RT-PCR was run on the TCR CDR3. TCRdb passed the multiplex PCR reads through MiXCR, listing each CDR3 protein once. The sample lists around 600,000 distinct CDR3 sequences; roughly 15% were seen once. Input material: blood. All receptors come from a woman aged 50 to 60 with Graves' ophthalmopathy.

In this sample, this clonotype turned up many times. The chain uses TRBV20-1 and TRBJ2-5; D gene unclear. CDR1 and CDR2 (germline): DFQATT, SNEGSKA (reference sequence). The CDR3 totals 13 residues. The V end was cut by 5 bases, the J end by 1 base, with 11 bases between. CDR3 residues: CSAPDNLQETQYF. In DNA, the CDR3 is TGCAGTGCTCCAGATAACCTCCAAGAGACCCAGTACTTC.

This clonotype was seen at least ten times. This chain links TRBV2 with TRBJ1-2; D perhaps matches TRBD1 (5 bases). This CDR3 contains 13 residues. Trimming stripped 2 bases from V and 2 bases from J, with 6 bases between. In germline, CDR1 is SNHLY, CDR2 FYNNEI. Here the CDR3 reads CASSETGNYGYTF. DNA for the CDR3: TGTGCCAGCAGTGAAACAGGAAACTATGGCTACACCTTC.

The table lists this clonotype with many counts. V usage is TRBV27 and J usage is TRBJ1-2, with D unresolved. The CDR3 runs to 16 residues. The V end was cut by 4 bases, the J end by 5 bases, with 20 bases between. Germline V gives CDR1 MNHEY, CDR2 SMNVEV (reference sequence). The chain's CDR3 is CASSSNLLVSPYGYTF. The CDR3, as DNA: TGTGCCAGCAGTTCAAACTTACTCGTTTCCCCTTATGGCTACACCTTC.

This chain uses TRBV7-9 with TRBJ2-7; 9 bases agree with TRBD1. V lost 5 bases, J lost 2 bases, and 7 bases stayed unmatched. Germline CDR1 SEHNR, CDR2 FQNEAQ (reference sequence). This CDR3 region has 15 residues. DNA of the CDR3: TGTGCCAGCAGCCCTTCGACAGGGGGTGCCTACGAGCAGTACTTC. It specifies CASSPSTGGAYEQYF.

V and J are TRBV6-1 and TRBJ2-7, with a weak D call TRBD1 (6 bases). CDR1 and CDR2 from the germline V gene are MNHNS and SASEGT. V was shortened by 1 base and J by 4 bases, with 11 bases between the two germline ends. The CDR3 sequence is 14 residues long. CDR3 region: CASSEVAGAYEQYF. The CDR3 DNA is TGTGCCAGCAGTGAAGTGGCAGGGGCATACGAGCAGTACTTC.

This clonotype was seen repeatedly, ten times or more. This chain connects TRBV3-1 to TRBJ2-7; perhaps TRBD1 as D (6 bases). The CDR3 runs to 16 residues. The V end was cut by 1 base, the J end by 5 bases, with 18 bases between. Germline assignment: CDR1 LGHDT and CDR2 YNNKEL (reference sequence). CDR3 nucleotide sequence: TGTGCCAGCAGCCAAGTTAGGTCCGGTGGGGGCCACGAGCAGTACTTC. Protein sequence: CASSQVRSGGGHEQYF.

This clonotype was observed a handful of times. DNA of the CDR3: TGCGCCAGCAGCCAAGGAGCGCCAATCGCGAACACTGAAGCTTTCTTT. It codes for CASSQGAPIANTEAFF. The chain recombines TRBV4-3 with TRBJ1-1; D is unresolved. Germline CDR1 reads LGHNA; CDR2 reads YSLEER. The CDR3 extends over 16 amino acids. V lost 1 base and J 1 base, leaving 13 bases between the germline ends.

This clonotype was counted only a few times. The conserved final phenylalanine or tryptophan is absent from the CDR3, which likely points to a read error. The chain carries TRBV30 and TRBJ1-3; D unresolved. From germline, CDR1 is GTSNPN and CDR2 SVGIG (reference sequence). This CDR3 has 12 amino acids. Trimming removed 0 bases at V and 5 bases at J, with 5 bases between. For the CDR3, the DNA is TGTGCCTGGAGTGTACAAAGAAACACCATATATTTA. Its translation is CAWSVQRNTIYL.

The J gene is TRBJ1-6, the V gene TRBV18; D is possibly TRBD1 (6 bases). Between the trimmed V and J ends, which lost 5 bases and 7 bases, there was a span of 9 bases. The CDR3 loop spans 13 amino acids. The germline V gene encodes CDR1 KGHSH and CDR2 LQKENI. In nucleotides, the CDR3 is TGTGCCAGCTCAAGCCAGGGGAATTCACCCCTCCACTTT. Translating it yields CASSSQGNSPLHF.

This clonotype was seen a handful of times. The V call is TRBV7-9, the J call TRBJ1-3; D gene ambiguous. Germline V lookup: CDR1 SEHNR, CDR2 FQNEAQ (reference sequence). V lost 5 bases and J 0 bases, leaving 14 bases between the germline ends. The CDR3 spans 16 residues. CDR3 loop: CASSHAKTDSGNTIYF. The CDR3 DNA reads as TGTGCCAGCAGCCACGCGAAAACAGACTCTGGAAACACCATATATTTT.

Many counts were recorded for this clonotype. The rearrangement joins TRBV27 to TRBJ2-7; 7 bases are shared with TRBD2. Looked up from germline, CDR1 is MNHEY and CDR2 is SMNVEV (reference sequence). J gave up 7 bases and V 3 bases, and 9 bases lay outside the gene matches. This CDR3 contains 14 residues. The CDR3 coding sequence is TGTGCCAGCAGTTTTTTCGTGGGTAGCGGGGAGCAGTACTTC. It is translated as CASSFFVGSGEQYF.